The sequence of this T cell receptor beta chain was determined in a study of cytomegalovirus exposure and HLA in healthy donors. Concerning this clone: Antigen: not known.

The study ran its PCR with 60 Vbeta and 13 Jbeta primers. Using immunoSEQ multiplex PCR, the repertoire was profiled, and TCRdb retains in-frame clones only, with some absent. The sample contains approximately 100,000 clones, about 80% of which appear only once. The CDR3 covers 11 residues. Trimming took 5 bases from V and 10 from J, leaving 8 bases between them. The germline CDR1 and CDR2 sequences are MNHNY and SVGAGI (reference sequence). Study-wide findings and caveats: A later analysis showed that HLA-associated TCR beta chains had undergone more clonal expansion than equally common others. Likely technical artifact: a cluster of highly shared sequence variants. Links to common viral pathogens appeared, in a later analysis, for several of the most significant clusters.

The source is a woman between 35 and 50 years old in good health and CMV-seronegative. This chain links TRBV6-6 with TRBJ1-4; D unclear. The source material was PBMCs. The CDR3 nucleotides read TGTGCCAGCAGTCCCGAGGGAAAACTGTTTTTT. Residues: CASSPEGKLFF.